This is a list of T cell receptor beta chains from one sample in a study of blood T cell repertoires in COVID-19. TCRdb's copy holds only in-frame clones and misses some; the assay was immunoSEQ multiplex PCR. The sample lists 250,000 to 300,000 clones, approximately 90% occurring once. Sequenced sample: peripheral blood. These receptors were collected from a woman aged 50 to 60 who had recovered from COVID-19. Both conserved end residues are part of each CDR3. Fields, in order: D gene, J gene, V gene, clone size, CDR3 DNA, CDR3 protein. D genes are given only for firm matches. The size field is filled for only some rows; it gives once, few, many or a size class.

D: -
J: TRBJ1-6
V: TRBV2
size: -
DNA: TGTGCCAGCAGAGGAGTTAGGACCTATAATTCACCCCTCCACTTT
CDR3: CASRGVRTYNSPLHF

D: TRBD2
J: TRBJ2-7
V: TRBV4-2
size: -
DNA: TGTGCCAGCAGCCAAGAACTAGCGGGAGACGGGAGGGAGCAGTACTTC
CDR3: CASSQELAGDGREQYF

D: TRBD2
J: TRBJ2-1
V: TRBV14
size: -
DNA: TGTGCCAGCAGCCCCGGACTAGCGGGGAACAATGAGCAGTTCTTC
CDR3: CASSPGLAGNNEQFF

D: -
J: TRBJ1-2
V: TRBV4-2
size: -
DNA: TGTGCCAGCAGCCAAGATCCTGCCCCCCACACAGGGTCCGGTGCGGGCTACACCTTC
CDR3: CASSQDPAPHTGSGAGYTF

D: -
J: TRBJ2-5
V: TRBV7-2
size: -
DNA: TGTGCCAGCAGCTTAAGGGGCAGTACGGAGACCCAGTACTTC
CDR3: CASSLRGSTETQYF

D: TRBD1
J: TRBJ1-4
V: TRBV5-5
size: -
DNA: TGTGCCAGCAGCTTTTCCTGGACAGGGAATGAAAAACTGTTTTTT
CDR3: CASSFSWTGNEKLFF

D: -
J: TRBJ1-2
V: TRBV7-6
size: -
DNA: TGTGCCAGCAGCACGGGGCGGGGAGGGGACTATGGCTACACCTTC
CDR3: CASSTGRGGDYGYTF

D: TRBD1
J: TRBJ2-7
V: TRBV6-1
size: -
DNA: TGTGCCAGCAGTGTCAGGACAGGGGCCTACGAGCAGTACTTC
CDR3: CASSVRTGAYEQYF

D: TRBD2
J: TRBJ2-1
V: TRBV6-5
size: once
DNA: TGTGCCAGCAGTTACCCCCTCGGCGGGGGCTACAATGAGCAGTTCTTC
CDR3: CASSYPLGGGYNEQFF

D: -
J: TRBJ2-7
V: TRBV19
size: -
DNA: TGTGCCAGTAAGCCGGGTCCGAATGCTTTCTACGAGCAGTACTTC
CDR3: CASKPGPNAFYEQYF

D: -
J: TRBJ1-5
V: TRBV19
size: -
DNA: TGTGCCAGTGCAGGCAGGGGTGCTCAGCCCCAGCATTTT
CDR3: CASAGRGAQPQHF

D: -
J: TRBJ1-1
V: TRBV18
size: -
DNA: TGTGCCAGCTCCTCGGGAGGGGCCCCCGAAGCTTTCTTT
CDR3: CASSSGGAPEAFF

D: -
J: TRBJ2-1
V: TRBV11-1
size: -
DNA: TGTGCCAGCAGCTTAGACCCAGGGGCAAATGAGCAGTTCTTC
CDR3: CASSLDPGANEQFF

D: -
J: TRBJ2-1
V: TRBV6-5
size: few
DNA: TGTGCCAGCAGGACGAGCGAAGTGCAGTTCTTC
CDR3: CASRTSEVQFF

D: TRBD1
J: TRBJ1-2
V: TRBV5-6
size: -
DNA: TGTGCCAGCAGCGACCTCGGACAGGGGGGAGACTATGGCTACACCTTC
CDR3: CASSDLGQGGDYGYTF

D: TRBD1
J: TRBJ1-1
V: TRBV27
size: -
DNA: TGTGCCAGCAGTTCTCCGGGACAGAGGAACACTGAAGCTTTCTTT
CDR3: CASSSPGQRNTEAFF

D: -
J: TRBJ2-7
V: TRBV7-2
size: -
DNA: TGTGCCAGCAGCCTCCCGACAGTTGGCTACGAGCAGTACTTC
CDR3: CASSLPTVGYEQYF

D: TRBD1
J: TRBJ2-7
V: TRBV5-1
size: -
DNA: TGCGCCAGCCGGTTGGACAGGGGGTACGAGCAGTACTTC
CDR3: CASRLDRGYEQYF

D: -
J: TRBJ1-1
V: TRBV5-1
size: -
DNA: TGCGCCAGCAGCTTGGCAGGGGCAGGGCGGGTTGAAGCTTTCTTT
CDR3: CASSLAGAGRVEAFF

D: -
J: TRBJ2-2
V: TRBV19
size: -
DNA: TGTGCCAGTAGTCTAGTGACAGCGAACACCGGGGAGCTGTTTTTT
CDR3: CASSLVTANTGELFF

D: -
J: TRBJ2-7
V: TRBV7-2
size: -
DNA: TGTGCCAGCAGCCCTAGCAGGTACGAGCAGTACTTC
CDR3: CASSPSRYEQYF

D: -
J: TRBJ1-5
V: TRBV7-2
size: -
DNA: TGTGCCAGCAGCTTAATGTCAGGGTTAAATCAGCCCCAGCATTTT
CDR3: CASSLMSGLNQPQHF

D: TRBD2
J: TRBJ2-1
V: TRBV28
size: -
DNA: TGTGCCAGCAGCATCCCTAGCGGAACTCTCCTGAGCTCCTACAATGAGCAGTTCTTC
CDR3: CASSIPSGTLLSSYNEQFF

D: TRBD2
J: TRBJ2-1
V: TRBV18
size: -
DNA: TGTGCCAGTTCGTTAAATTCGGGACTAGCGTCTAGCGATGAGCAGTTCTTC
CDR3: CASSLNSGLASSDEQFF

D: TRBD2
J: TRBJ2-1
V: TRBV3-1/TRBV3-2
size: -
DNA: TGTGCCAGCAGCCAAGAGGGCTCTAGCGGGGCAAGCTCCTACAATGAGCAGTTCTTC
CDR3: CASSQEGSSGASSYNEQFF

D: TRBD1
J: TRBJ1-2
V: TRBV11-2
size: -
DNA: TGTGCCAGCAGCTTAGATTGGGGACAGATTAACTATGGCTACACCTTC
CDR3: CASSLDWGQINYGYTF

D: -
J: TRBJ1-2
V: TRBV4-2
size: few
DNA: TGTGCCAGCTCCCCCGGGAGGTTGAATGGCTACACCTTC
CDR3: CASSPGRLNGYTF

D: TRBD1
J: TRBJ1-2
V: TRBV5-4
size: -
DNA: TGTGCCAGCAGGCCAACAGGGGGCGATGGCTACACCTTC
CDR3: CASRPTGGDGYTF

D: -
J: TRBJ2-1
V: TRBV11-3
size: once
DNA: TGTGCCAGCAGCTTAGATCGCGGGCGAAGCTCCTACAATGAGCAGTTCTTC
CDR3: CASSLDRGRSSYNEQFF